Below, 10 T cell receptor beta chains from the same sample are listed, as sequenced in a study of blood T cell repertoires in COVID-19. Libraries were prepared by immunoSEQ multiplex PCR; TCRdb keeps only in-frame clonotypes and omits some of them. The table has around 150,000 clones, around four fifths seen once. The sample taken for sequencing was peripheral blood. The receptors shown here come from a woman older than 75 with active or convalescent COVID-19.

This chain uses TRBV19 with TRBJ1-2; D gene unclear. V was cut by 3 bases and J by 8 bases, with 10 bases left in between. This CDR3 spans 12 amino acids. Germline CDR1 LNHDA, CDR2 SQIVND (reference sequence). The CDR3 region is CASSIEGRGYTF. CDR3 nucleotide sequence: TGTGCCAGTAGTATTGAGGGTCGGGGCTACACCTTC.

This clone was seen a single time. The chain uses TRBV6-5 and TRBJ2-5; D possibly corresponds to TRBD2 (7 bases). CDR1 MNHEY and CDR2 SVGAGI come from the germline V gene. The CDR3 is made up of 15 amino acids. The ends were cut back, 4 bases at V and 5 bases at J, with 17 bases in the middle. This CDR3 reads CASSFRGAGIETQYF. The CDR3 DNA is TGTGCCAGCAGTTTCCGGGGGGCAGGGATCGAGACCCAGTACTTC.

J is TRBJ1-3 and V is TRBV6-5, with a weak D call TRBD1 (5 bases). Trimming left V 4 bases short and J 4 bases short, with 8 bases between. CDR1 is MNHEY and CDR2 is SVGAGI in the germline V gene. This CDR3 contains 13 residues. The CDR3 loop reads CASSWTQGNTIYF. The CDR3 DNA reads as TGTGCCAGCAGTTGGACACAGGGAAACACCATATATTTT.

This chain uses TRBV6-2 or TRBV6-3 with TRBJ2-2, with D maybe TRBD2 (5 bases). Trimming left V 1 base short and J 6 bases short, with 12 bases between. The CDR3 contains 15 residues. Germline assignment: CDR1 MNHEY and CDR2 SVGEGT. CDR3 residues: CASSYLTNLAGELFF. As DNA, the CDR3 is TGTGCCAGCAGTTACTTGACTAATCTGGCCGGGGAGCTGTTTTTT.

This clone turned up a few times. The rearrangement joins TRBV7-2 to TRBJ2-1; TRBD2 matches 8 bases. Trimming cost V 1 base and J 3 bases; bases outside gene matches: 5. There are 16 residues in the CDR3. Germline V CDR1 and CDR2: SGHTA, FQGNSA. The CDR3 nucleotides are TGTGCCAGCAGCTTAGTTGGTAGCGGGGTCTACAATGAGCAGTTCTTC. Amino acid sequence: CASSLVGSGVYNEQFF.

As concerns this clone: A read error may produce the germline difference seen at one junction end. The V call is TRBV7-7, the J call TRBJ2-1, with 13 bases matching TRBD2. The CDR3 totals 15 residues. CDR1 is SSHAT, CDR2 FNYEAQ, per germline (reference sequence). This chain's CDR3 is CASSPWTSGGPEQFF. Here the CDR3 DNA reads TGTGCTAGCAGCCCGTGGACTAGCGGGGGACCCGAGCAGTTCTTC.

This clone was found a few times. As DNA, the CDR3 is TGTGCCAGCAGTTACTCTGGGACTGGCTCCTACGAGCAGTACTTC. Translation: CASSYSGTGSYEQYF. This chain links TRBV6-5 with TRBJ2-7; D possibly corresponds to TRBD2 (6 bases). CDR3 length: 15 amino acids. Germline V gene data show CDR1 as MNHEY and CDR2 as SVGAGI. Between the trimmed V and J ends, which lost 0 bases and 0 bases, there was a span of 9 bases.

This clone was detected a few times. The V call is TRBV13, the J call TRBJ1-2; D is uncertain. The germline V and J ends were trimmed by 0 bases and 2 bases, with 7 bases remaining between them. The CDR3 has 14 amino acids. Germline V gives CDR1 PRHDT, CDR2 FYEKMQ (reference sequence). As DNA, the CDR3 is TGTGCCAGCAGCTTAGGACAGACGAACTATGGCTACACCTTC. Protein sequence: CASSLGQTNYGYTF.

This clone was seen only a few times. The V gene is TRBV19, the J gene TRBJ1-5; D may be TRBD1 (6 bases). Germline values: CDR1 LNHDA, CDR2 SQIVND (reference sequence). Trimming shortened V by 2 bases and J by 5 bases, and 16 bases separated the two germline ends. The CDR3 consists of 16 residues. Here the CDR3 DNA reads TGTGCCAGTAGTATATTCAGGACAGTGATTGATCAGCCCCAGCATTTT. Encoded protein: CASSIFRTVIDQPQHF.

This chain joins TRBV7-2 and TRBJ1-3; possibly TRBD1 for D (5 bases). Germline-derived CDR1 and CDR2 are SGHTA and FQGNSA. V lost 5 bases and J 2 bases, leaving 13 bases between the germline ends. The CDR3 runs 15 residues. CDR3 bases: TGTGCCAGCAGCCTTTCTCGACAGACTGGAAACACCATATATTTT. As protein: CASSLSRQTGNTIYF.